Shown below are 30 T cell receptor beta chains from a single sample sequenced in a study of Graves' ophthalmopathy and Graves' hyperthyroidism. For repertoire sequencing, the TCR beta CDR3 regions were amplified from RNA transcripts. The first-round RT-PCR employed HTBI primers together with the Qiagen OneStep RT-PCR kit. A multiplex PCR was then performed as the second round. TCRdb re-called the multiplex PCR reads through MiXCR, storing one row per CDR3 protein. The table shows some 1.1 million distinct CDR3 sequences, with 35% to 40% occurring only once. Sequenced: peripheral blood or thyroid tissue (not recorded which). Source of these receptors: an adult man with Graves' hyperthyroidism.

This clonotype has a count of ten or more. The CDR3 DNA reads as TGTGCCAGTAGTTGGGGACAGGGGGCAAATCAGCCCCAGCATTTT. Encoded protein: CASSWGQGANQPQHF. The chain is built from TRBV19 and TRBJ1-5; TRBD1 matches at 12 bases. Looked up from germline, CDR1 is LNHDA and CDR2 is SQIVND (reference sequence). The CDR3 has 15 residues. Losses at the gene ends were 5 bases for V and 4 bases for J; bases not matched to a gene: 3.

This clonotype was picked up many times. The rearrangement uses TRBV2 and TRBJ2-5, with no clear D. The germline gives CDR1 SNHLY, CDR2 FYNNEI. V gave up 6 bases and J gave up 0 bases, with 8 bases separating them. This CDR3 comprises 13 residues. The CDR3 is CASSAPYQETQYF. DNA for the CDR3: TGTGCCAGCAGCGCCCCGTACCAAGAGACCCAGTACTTC.

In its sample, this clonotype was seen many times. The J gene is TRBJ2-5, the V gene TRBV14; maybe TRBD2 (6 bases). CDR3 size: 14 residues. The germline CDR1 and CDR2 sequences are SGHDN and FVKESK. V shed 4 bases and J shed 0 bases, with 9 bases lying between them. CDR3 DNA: TGTGCCAGCAGCCCGGGAGACTACCAAGAGACCCAGTACTTC. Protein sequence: CASSPGDYQETQYF.

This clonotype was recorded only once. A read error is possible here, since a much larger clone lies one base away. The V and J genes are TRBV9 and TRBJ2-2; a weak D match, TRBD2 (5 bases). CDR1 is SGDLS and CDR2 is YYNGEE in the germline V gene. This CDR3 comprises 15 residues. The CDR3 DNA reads TGTGCCAGCGGCGTAGTAACGGGCGGGTCCGGGGAGCTGTTTTTT. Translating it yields CASGVVTGGSGELFF.

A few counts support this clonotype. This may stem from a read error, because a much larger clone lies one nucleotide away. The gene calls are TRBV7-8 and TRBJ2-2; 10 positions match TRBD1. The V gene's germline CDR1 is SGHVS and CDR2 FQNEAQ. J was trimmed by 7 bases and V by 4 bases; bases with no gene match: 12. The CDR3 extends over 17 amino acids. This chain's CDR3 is CASSSYPLRDRGGELFF. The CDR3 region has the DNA TGTGCCAGCAGCTCATACCCTCTCCGGGACAGGGGCGGGGAGCTGTTTTTT. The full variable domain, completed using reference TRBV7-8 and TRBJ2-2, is GAGVSQSPRYKVAKRGQDVALRCDPISGHVSLFWYQQALGQGPEFLTYFQNEAQLDKSGLPSDRFFAERPEGSVSTLKIQRTQQEDSAVYLCASSSYPLRDRGGELFFGEGSRLTVL.

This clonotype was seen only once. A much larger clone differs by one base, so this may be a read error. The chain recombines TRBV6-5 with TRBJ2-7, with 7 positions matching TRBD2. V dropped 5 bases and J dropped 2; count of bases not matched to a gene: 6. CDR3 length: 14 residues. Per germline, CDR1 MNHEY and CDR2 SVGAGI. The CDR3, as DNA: TGTGCCAGCAGTCACGGGAGGCAGGCCTACGAGCAGTACTTC. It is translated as CASSHGRQAYEQYF.

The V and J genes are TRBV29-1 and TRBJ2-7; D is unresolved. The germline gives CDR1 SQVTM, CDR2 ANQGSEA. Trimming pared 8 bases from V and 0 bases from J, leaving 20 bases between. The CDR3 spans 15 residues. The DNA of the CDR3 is TGCAGCAGCCAAGGACGGGCTTCCAGCTCCTACGAGCAGTACTTC. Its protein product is CSSQGRASSSYEQYF.

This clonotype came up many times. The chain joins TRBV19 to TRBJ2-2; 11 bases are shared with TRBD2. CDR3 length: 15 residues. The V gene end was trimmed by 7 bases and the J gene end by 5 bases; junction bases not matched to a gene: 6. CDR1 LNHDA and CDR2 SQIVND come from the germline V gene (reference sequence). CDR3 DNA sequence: TGTGCCAGTACCCGAACTAGCGGGAGAACCGGGGAGCTGTTTTTT. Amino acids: CASTRTSGRTGELFF.

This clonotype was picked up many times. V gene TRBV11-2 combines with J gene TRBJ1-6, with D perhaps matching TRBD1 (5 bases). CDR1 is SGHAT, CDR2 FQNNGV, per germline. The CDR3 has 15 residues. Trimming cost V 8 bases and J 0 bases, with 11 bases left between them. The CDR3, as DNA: TGTGCCAGCGCGGCAGGGAGCTCCTATAATTCACCCCTCCACTTT. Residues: CASAAGSSYNSPLHF. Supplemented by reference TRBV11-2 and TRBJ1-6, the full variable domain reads EAGVAQSPRYKIIEKRQSVAFWCNPISGHATLYWYQQILGQGPKLLIQFQNNGVVDDSQLPKDRFSAERLKGVDSTLKIQPAKLEDSAVYLCASAAGSSYNSPLHFGNGTRLTVT.

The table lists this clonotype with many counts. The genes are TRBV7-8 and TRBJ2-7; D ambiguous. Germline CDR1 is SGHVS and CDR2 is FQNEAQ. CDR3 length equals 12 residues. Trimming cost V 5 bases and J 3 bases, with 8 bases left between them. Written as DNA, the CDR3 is TGTGCCAGCAGCATCCTCGGCTACGAGCAGTACTTC. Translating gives CASSILGYEQYF.

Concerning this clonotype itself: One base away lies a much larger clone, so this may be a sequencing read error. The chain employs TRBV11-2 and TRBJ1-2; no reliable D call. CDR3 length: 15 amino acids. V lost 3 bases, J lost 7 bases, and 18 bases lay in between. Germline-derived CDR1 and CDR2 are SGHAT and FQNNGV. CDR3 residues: CASSFTPGTPGGYTF. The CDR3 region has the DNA TGTGCCAGCAGCTTTACACCGGGAACCCCCGGTGGCTACACCTTC. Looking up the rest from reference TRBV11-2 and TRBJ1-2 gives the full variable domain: EAGVAQSPRYKIIEKRQSVAFWCNPISGHATLYWYQQILGQGPKLLIQFQNNGVVDDSQLPKDRFSAERLKGVDSTLKIQPAKLEDSAVYLCASSFTPGTPGGYTFGSGTRLTVV.

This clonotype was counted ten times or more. This chain's CDR3 is CSARVGNEKLFF. CDR3 sequence (DNA): TGCAGTGCTAGAGTAGGGAATGAAAAACTGTTTTTT. The chain has TRBV20-1 and TRBJ1-4; D ambiguous. With 1 base removed from V and 5 bases from J, the gap between germline ends came to 5 bases. The CDR3 is 12 residues long. In germline, CDR1 is DFQATT, CDR2 SNEGSKA (reference sequence).

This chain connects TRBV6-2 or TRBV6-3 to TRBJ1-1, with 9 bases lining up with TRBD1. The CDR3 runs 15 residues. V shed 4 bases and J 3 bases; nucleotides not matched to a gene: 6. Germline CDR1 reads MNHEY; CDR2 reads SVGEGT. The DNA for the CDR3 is TGTGCCAGCAGTTTCGGACAGGGGCGCCACACTGAAGCTTTCTTT. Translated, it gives CASSFGQGRHTEAFF.

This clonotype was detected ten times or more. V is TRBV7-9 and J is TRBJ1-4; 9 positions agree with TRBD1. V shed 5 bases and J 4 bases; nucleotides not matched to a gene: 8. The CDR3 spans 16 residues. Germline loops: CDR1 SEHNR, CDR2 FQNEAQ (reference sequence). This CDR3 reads CASSPGQGDGNEKLFF. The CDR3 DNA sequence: TGTGCCAGCAGCCCGGGACAGGGAGACGGTAATGAAAAACTGTTTTTT.

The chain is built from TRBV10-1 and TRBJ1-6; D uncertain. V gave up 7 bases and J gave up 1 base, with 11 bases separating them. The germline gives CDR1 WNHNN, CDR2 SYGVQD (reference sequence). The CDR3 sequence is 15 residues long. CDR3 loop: CASKTPGSYNSPLHF. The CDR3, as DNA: TGCGCCAGCAAAACACCGGGGTCCTATAATTCACCCCTCCACTTT.

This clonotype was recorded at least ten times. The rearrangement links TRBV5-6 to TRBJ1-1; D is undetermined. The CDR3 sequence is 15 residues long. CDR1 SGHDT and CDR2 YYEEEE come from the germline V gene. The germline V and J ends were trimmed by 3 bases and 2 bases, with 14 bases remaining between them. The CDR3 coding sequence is TGTGCCAGCAGCTCTGACGTCAGCGGCAACACTGAAGCTTTCTTT. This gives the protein CASSSDVSGNTEAFF.

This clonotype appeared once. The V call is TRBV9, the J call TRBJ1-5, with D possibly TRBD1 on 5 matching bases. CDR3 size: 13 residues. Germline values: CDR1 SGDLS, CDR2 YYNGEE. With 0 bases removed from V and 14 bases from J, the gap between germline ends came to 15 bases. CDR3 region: CASSVDGTGPEHF. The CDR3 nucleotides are TGTGCCAGCAGCGTAGATGGGACGGGCCCAGAGCATTTT.

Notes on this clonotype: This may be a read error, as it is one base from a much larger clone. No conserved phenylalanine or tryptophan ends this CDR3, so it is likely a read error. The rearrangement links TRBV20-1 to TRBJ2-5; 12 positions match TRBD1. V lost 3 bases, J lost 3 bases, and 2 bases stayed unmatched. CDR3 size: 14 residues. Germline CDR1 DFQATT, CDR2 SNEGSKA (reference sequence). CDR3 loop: CSASGTGGKETQYL. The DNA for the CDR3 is TGCAGTGCTAGTGGGACAGGGGGCAAAGAGACCCAGTACCTC.

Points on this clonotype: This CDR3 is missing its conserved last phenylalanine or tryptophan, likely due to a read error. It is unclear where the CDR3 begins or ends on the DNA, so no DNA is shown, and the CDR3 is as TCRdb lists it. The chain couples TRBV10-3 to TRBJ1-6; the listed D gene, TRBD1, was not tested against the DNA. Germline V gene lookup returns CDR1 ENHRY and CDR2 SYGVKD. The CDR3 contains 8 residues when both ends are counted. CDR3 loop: CAITGTHS.

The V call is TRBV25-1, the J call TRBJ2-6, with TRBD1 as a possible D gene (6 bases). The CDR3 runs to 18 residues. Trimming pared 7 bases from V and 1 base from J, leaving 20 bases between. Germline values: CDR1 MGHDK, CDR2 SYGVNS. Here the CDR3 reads CASMGATSDRSGANVLTF. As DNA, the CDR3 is TGTGCCAGCATGGGGGCCACCAGTGACAGATCTGGGGCCAACGTCCTGACTTTC.

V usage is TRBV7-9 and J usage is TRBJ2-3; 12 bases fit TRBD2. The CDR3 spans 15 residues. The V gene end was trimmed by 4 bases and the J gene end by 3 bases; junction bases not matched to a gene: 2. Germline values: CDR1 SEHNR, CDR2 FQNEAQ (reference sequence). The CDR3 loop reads CASSSTSGRTDTQYF. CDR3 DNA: TGTGCCAGCAGCTCCACTAGCGGGAGGACAGATACGCAGTATTTT.

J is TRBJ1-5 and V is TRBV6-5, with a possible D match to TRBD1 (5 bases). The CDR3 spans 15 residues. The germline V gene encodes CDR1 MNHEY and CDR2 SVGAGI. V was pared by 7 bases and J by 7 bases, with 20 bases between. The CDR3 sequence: CASKDSQGVEQPQHF. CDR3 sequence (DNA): TGTGCCAGCAAAGACTCCCAGGGAGTAGAGCAGCCCCAGCATTTT.

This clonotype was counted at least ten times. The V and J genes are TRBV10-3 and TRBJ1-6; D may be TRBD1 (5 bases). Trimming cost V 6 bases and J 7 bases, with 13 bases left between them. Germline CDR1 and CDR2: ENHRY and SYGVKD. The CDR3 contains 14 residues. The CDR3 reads CAIRDDSSNSPLHF. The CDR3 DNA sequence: TGTGCCATCAGGGACGACAGCTCGAATTCACCCCTCCACTTT.

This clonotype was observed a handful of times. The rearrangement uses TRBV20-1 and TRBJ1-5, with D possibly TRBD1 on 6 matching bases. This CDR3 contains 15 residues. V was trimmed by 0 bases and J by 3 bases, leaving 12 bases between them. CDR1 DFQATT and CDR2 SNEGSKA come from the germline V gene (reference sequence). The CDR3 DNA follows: TGCAGTGCTAGAGATTGGTCAGGGGTCAATCAGCCCCAGCATTTT. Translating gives CSARDWSGVNQPQHF.

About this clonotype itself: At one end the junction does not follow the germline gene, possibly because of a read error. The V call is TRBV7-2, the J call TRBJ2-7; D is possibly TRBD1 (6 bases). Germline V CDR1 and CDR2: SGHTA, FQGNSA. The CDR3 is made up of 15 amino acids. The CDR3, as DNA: TGCGCCAGCAGCCAAGTCGACCAGGGGTCCTACGAGCAGTACTTC. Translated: CASSQVDQGSYEQYF.

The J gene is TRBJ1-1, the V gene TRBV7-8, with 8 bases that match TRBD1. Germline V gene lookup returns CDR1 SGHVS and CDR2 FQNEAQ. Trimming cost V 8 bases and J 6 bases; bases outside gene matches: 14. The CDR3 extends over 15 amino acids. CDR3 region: CASGQGAGPQSEAFF. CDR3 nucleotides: TGTGCCAGCGGGCAGGGGGCAGGGCCGCAATCTGAAGCTTTCTTT.

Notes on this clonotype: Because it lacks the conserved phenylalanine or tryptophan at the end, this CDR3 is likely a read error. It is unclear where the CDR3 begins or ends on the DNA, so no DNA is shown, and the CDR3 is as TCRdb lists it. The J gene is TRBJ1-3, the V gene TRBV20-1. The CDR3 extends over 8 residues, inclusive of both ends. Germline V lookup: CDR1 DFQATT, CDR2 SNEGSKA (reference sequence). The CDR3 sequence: CSAGPGPA.

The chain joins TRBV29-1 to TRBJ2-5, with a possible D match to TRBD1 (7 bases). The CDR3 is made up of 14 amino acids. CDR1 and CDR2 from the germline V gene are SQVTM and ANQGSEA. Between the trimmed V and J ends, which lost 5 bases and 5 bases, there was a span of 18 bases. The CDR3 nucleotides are TGCAGCGTTCAGGGGGGACTCTATTTGGAGACCCAGTACTTC. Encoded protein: CSVQGGLYLETQYF.

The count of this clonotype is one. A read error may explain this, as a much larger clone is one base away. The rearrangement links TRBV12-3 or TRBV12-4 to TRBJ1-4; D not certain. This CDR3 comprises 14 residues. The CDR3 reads CASSPISRNEELFF. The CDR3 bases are TGTGCCAGCAGTCCGATATCCCGTAATGAAGAACTGTTTTTT.

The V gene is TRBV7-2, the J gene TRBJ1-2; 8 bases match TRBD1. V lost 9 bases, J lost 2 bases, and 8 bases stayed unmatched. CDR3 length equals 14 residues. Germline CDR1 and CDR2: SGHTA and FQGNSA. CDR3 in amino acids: CASSGGSLNYGYTF. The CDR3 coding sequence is TGTGCCAGTTCAGGGGGCAGCTTAAACTATGGCTACACCTTC.